This T cell receptor beta chain was profiled in a study of cytomegalovirus exposure and HLA in healthy donors. Trimming stripped 6 bases from V and 5 bases from J, with 13 bases between. This CDR3 contains 14 residues. Germline V lookup: CDR1 MNHEY, CDR2 SVGAGI. The assay was immunoSEQ multiplex PCR, and TCRdb's table has in-frame clones only and misses some. The sample has some 45,000 clones, roughly 94% seen once; the top ten hold approximately 7.8%. Sequencing was carried out using PBMCs. The receptor was isolated from a woman aged 18-29 years in good health and CMV-seropositive. This rearrangement joins TRBV6-5 to TRBJ2-2, with a tentative D call TRBD2 (5 bases). The CDR3 DNA reads as TGTGCCAGCAGGGAGGTCGGCGTTACCGGGGAGCTGTTTTTT. This sequence encodes CASREVGVTGELFF.